Below, 28 T cell receptor beta chains from the same sample are listed, as sequenced in a study of cytomegalovirus exposure and HLA in healthy donors. Amplification used 60 Vbeta primers and 13 Jbeta primers. TCRdb's table, derived via immunoSEQ multiplex PCR, lists solely in-frame clones and lacks some. The table includes over 30,000 clones, roughly 88% detected once. The material sequenced was PBMCs. The receptors derive from a woman between 18 and 29 years old in good health and CMV-seronegative.

This chain links TRBV27 with TRBJ1-4, with 9 bases matching TRBD1. V gave up 2 bases and J gave up 6 bases; unmatched junction bases: 4. This CDR3 is built from 15 residues. The germline V gene has CDR1 MNHEY and CDR2 SMNVEV (reference sequence). CDR3 amino acids: CASSLTGGSYEKLFF. In DNA form, the CDR3 reads TGTGCCAGCAGTTTAACAGGGGGCTCTTATGAAAAACTGTTTTTT.

This chain connects TRBV10-3 to TRBJ2-7; 7 bases fit TRBD1. V shed 2 bases and J 2 bases; nucleotides not matched to a gene: 9. Per the germline V gene, CDR1 is ENHRY and CDR2 is SYGVKD. CDR3 length: 16 residues. The CDR3, as DNA: TGTGCCATCAGTGAGCCCACCGTGGACAGGCCCTACGAGCAGTACTTC. Its protein product is CAISEPTVDRPYEQYF.

V gene TRBV7-3 combines with J gene TRBJ1-1; D possibly corresponds to TRBD1 (6 bases). There are 13 residues in the CDR3. The ends were cut back, 5 bases at V and 2 bases at J, with 9 bases in the middle. Germline V CDR1 and CDR2: SGHTA, FQGTGA. As DNA, the CDR3 is TGTGCCAGCAGCCCGACAGGAAACACTGAAGCTTTCTTT. Amino acids: CASSPTGNTEAFF.

The rearrangement uses TRBV19 and TRBJ2-7; the D gene is possibly TRBD2 (5 bases). The CDR3 runs 12 residues. Per the germline V gene, CDR1 is LNHDA and CDR2 is SQIVND (reference sequence). V dropped 5 bases and J dropped 5 bases, with 10 bases sitting between them. CDR3 sequence (DNA): TGTGCCAGTAGTTGGTGGGGAGACGAGCAGTACTTC. Translated: CASSWWGDEQYF.

V gene TRBV11-2 combines with J gene TRBJ2-7; 7 nucleotides agree with TRBD2. V dropped 5 bases and J dropped 0; count of bases not matched to a gene: 19. Germline-derived CDR1 and CDR2 are SGHAT and FQNNGV. CDR3 length: 19 residues. The CDR3 nucleotides read TGTGCCAGCAGCGGAATAACTAGCGCCGCAGAATATAGCTCCTACGAGCAGTACTTC. Protein sequence: CASSGITSAAEYSSYEQYF. Supplemented by reference TRBV11-2 and TRBJ2-7, the full variable domain reads EAGVAQSPRYKIIEKRQSVAFWCNPISGHATLYWYQQILGQGPKLLIQFQNNGVVDDSQLPKDRFSAERLKGVDSTLKIQPAKLEDSAVYLCASSGITSAAEYSSYEQYFGPGTRLTVT.

This clone was counted only a few times. The chain combines TRBV15 with TRBJ1-5; D unresolved. Trimming removed 0 bases from V and 2 bases from J, with 5 bases in between. Per the germline V gene, CDR1 is LNHNV and CDR2 is YYDKDF (reference sequence). This CDR3 is built from 14 residues. The CDR3 protein is CATSRDTGNQPQHF. In DNA form, the CDR3 reads TGTGCCACCAGCAGAGATACAGGCAATCAGCCCCAGCATTTT.

The chain couples TRBV13 to TRBJ2-3; 9 bases are shared with TRBD2. Germline lookup yields CDR1 PRHDT and CDR2 FYEKMQ (reference sequence). This CDR3 is 17 amino acids long. The trim removed 3 bases at V and 5 bases at J, leaving 12 bases unmatched. The CDR3 bases are TGTGCCAGCAGCTTTACACTCATAGCGGGAGAATTAGATACGCAGTATTTT. This gives the protein CASSFTLIAGELDTQYF.

The chain employs TRBV6-5 and TRBJ1-2; 8 bases align to TRBD1. V lost 6 bases and J lost 8; bases outside the gene matches: 5. Looked up from germline, CDR1 is MNHEY and CDR2 is SVGAGI. This CDR3 region has 12 residues. The CDR3 is CASRKTGGGYTF. The CDR3 DNA follows: TGTGCCAGCAGAAAAACAGGGGGAGGCTACACCTTC.

The chain combines TRBV9 with TRBJ2-7, with 8 nucleotides matching TRBD1. Germline-derived CDR1 and CDR2 are SGDLS and YYNGEE. The CDR3 spans 16 residues. The ends lost 0 bases at V and 3 bases at J; junction bases unmatched: 8. This CDR3 is CASSVATAGGFYEQYF. CDR3 DNA sequence: TGTGCCAGCAGCGTAGCTACGGCAGGGGGCTTCTACGAGCAGTACTTC.

V is TRBV25-1 and J is TRBJ1-5, with 9 nucleotides matching TRBD1. Germline loops: CDR1 MGHDK, CDR2 SYGVNS. This CDR3 has 18 amino acids. The V gene end was trimmed by 2 bases and the J gene end by 0 bases; junction bases not matched to a gene: 8. The DNA for the CDR3 is TGTGCCAGCAGTGAAGGTGGGACAGGGATTCATAGCAATCAGCCCCAGCATTTT. It codes for CASSEGGTGIHSNQPQHF. The variable domain in full, completed from reference TRBV25-1 and TRBJ1-5, reads EADIYQTPRYLVIGTGKKITLECSQTMGHDKMYWYQQDPGMELHLIHYSYGVNSTEKGDLSSESTVSRIRTEHFPLTLESARPSHTSQYLCASSEGGTGIHSNQPQHFGDGTRLSIL.

In nucleotides, the CDR3 is TGTGCCAGCAGTTACGACAGGGGGGAAGGCTACACCTTC. Translating it yields CASSYDRGEGYTF. The J gene is TRBJ1-2, the V gene TRBV6-5; TRBD1 aligns across 9 bases. CDR3 size: 13 residues. V lost 2 bases, J lost 8 bases, and 3 bases stayed unmatched. CDR1 is MNHEY and CDR2 is SVGAGI in the germline V gene.

This clone was seen once. The chain joins TRBV9 to TRBJ2-7, with 7 bases fitting TRBD2. The CDR3 extends over 15 amino acids. CDR1 SGDLS and CDR2 YYNGEE come from the germline V gene. After removal of 3 bases from V and 2 bases from J, the junction contained 8 bases not matched to a gene. CDR3: CASSGGTTQAYEQYF. The CDR3 nucleotides are TGTGCCAGCAGCGGGGGGACTACACAAGCCTACGAGCAGTACTTC. The full variable domain, completed using reference TRBV9 and TRBJ2-7, is DSGVTQTPKHLITATGQRVTLRCSPRSGDLSVYWYQQSLDQGLQFLIQYYNGEERAKGNILERFSAQQFPDLHSELNLSSLELGDSALYFCASSGGTTQAYEQYFGPGTRLTVT.

There are a few counts of this clone. V and J are TRBV19 and TRBJ2-7; no firm D call. The CDR3 has 11 residues. V was clipped by 4 bases and J by 3 bases, with 4 bases between them. Germline-derived CDR1 and CDR2 are LNHDA and SQIVND (reference sequence). CDR3 sequence (DNA): TGTGCCAGTAGTAACGGCTACGAGCAGTACTTC. Amino acid sequence: CASSNGYEQYF.

This clone was recorded once. The V call is TRBV28, the J call TRBJ1-5; tentative D call: TRBD1 (6 bases). Germline lookup yields CDR1 MDHEN and CDR2 SYDVKM. The CDR3 sequence is 17 residues long. Between the trimmed V and J ends, which lost 3 bases and 3 bases, there was a span of 18 bases. CDR3 in amino acids: CASSFWGQEGANQPQHF. The CDR3 nucleotides are TGTGCCAGCAGTTTCTGGGGACAAGAAGGAGCCAATCAGCCCCAGCATTTT.

This chain joins TRBV5-1 and TRBJ1-2; D remains ambiguous. This CDR3 spans 14 amino acids. Germline loops: CDR1 SGHRS, CDR2 YFSETQ. Between the trimmed V and J ends, which lost 1 base and 2 bases, there was a span of 9 bases. CDR3 sequence reads: CASSLLQNNYGYTF. The CDR3 nucleotides are TGCGCCAGCAGCTTGTTACAGAACAACTATGGCTACACCTTC.

V gene TRBV11-2 combines with J gene TRBJ2-3; 10 bases are shared with TRBD2. The CDR3 runs to 16 residues. The V and J ends lost 4 bases and 0 bases, in that order; junction bases with no gene match: 4. Looked up from germline, CDR1 is SGHAT and CDR2 is FQNNGV. The CDR3 sequence: CASSSGTSDSTDTQYF. CDR3 nucleotide sequence: TGTGCCAGCAGCTCCGGGACTAGCGATAGCACAGATACGCAGTATTTT.

A few counts support this clone. DNA of the CDR3: TGTGCCAGCAGACCGGCAGCCCGGACAGGGTTAAATGAGCAGTTCTTC. It codes for CASRPAARTGLNEQFF. The chain carries TRBV7-9 and TRBJ2-1, with TRBD1 matching 8 bases. Germline V gives CDR1 SEHNR, CDR2 FQNEAQ (reference sequence). V dropped 6 bases and J dropped 7; count of bases not matched to a gene: 14. The CDR3 totals 16 residues.

This clone was seen only a few times. Relative to the germline gene, one junction end is altered; a read error may explain this. This chain connects TRBV7-9 to TRBJ2-3; 8 bases agree with TRBD2. CDR1 and CDR2 from the germline V gene are SEHNR and FQNEAQ (reference sequence). The CDR3 runs to 16 residues. The CDR3 sequence: CSSSLTSGRETDTQYF. DNA of the CDR3: TGTTCCAGCAGCTTAACCAGCGGGAGAGAGACAGATACGCAGTATTTT.

The chain is built from TRBV6-1 and TRBJ2-3; weak D call: TRBD1 (7 bases). This CDR3 region has 13 residues. The V and J ends lost 8 bases and 5 bases respectively, with 14 bases between them. Germline CDR1 is MNHNS and CDR2 is SASEGT. CDR3: CASGDRDLDTQYF. The CDR3 DNA sequence: TGTGCCAGCGGCGACAGGGACTTAGATACGCAGTATTTT.

About this clone itself: One end of the junction is discordant with germline, which a read error may explain. The chain employs TRBV28 and TRBJ1-5, with TRBD1 identical over 8 bases. The CDR3 runs to 14 residues. Germline assignment: CDR1 MDHEN and CDR2 SYDVKM. DNA for the CDR3: TGTGCCAGCAGTTCCGGACAGGGAGGTCAGCCCCAGAATTTT. As protein: CASSSGQGGQPQNF.

V gene TRBV5-6 combines with J gene TRBJ2-7, with 11 bases aligning to TRBD1. Germline loops: CDR1 SGHDT, CDR2 YYEEEE. The CDR3 totals 15 residues. With 5 bases clipped from V and 3 bases from J, the junction kept 7 bases outside the gene matches. CDR3 region: CASSYLGTGGYEQYF. The CDR3 DNA reads TGTGCCAGCAGTTACTTAGGGACAGGGGGCTACGAGCAGTACTTC.

V is TRBV5-4 and J is TRBJ2-1; 11 bases are a match to TRBD2. V lost 4 bases to trimming and J lost 4 bases; unmatched junction nucleotides: 16. The CDR3 contains 19 residues. The germline V gene encodes CDR1 SGHNT and CDR2 YYREEE (reference sequence). The CDR3 is CASSRRGVAGGPSYNEQFF. CDR3 coding DNA: TGTGCCAGCAGCCGCAGGGGGGTAGCGGGAGGGCCCTCATACAATGAGCAGTTCTTC.

V usage is TRBV7-9 and J usage is TRBJ2-3; 8 bases line up with TRBD2. Trimming at V came to 5 bases and at J to 3 bases, leaving 4 bases not matched to a gene. CDR1 is SEHNR, CDR2 FQNEAQ, per germline (reference sequence). The CDR3 has 14 residues. CDR3 sequence (DNA): TGTGCCAGCAGCCCGGGACTAGTAACAGATACGCAGTATTTT. Translated: CASSPGLVTDTQYF. Full variable domain (outside the CDR3, taken from reference TRBV7-9 and TRBJ2-3): DTGVSQNPRHKITKRGQNVTFRCDPISEHNRLYWYRQTLGQGPEFLTYFQNEAQLEKSRLLSDRFSAERPKGSFSTLEIQRTEQGDSAMYLCASSPGLVTDTQYFGPGTRLTVL.

The CDR3 loop is CASSPRIAGGSSGEQYF. The CDR3, as DNA: TGTGCCAGCTCACCAAGAATAGCGGGAGGATCATCGGGCGAGCAGTACTTC. The J gene is TRBJ2-7, the V gene TRBV18; TRBD2 aligns across 10 bases. The CDR3 contains 17 residues. CDR1 and CDR2 from the germline V gene are KGHSH and LQKENI. V lost 2 bases and J lost 6; bases outside the gene matches: 13.

The chain couples TRBV7-2 to TRBJ2-5; TRBD2 matches 11 bases. CDR3 length: 17 amino acids. The J segment lost 11 bases and the V segment lost 4 bases, leaving 18 bases of the junction unmatched. CDR1 and CDR2 from the germline V gene are SGHTA and FQGNSA. CDR3 region: CASSYQQLLAGEGEQYF. The CDR3 DNA reads as TGTGCCAGCAGCTACCAACAGCTACTAGCGGGAGAGGGTGAGCAGTACTTC.

The V and J genes are TRBV7-2 and TRBJ1-1, with D possibly matching TRBD1 (6 bases). The CDR3 spans 14 residues. Germline V CDR1 and CDR2: SGHTA, FQGNSA. Trimming pared 5 bases from V and 1 base from J, leaving 11 bases between. The CDR3 sequence is CASSETDRNTEAFF. The DNA for the CDR3 is TGTGCCAGCAGCGAAACGGACAGGAACACTGAAGCTTTCTTT.

The chain links TRBV7-2 to TRBJ2-7; weak D call: TRBD1 (5 bases). The CDR3 spans 12 residues. Germline loops: CDR1 SGHTA, CDR2 FQGNSA. With 1 base removed from V and 10 bases from J, the gap between germline ends came to 11 bases. CDR3: CASSLGGARQYF. CDR3 nucleotides: TGTGCCAGCAGCTTAGGGGGCGCGAGACAGTACTTC.

This clone was counted a few times. The J gene is TRBJ1-2, the V gene TRBV21-1; the table's D gene call, TRBD1, was not cross checked with the DNA. TRBV21-1 is a pseudogene segment. CDR3 size: 15 residues. CDR3: CASSKGRLGAWGYTF. CDR3 DNA sequence: TGTGCCAGCAGCAAAGGCAGGTTGGGGGCATGGGGCTACACCTTC.